Below, 18 T cell receptor beta chains from the same sample are listed, as sequenced in a study of blood T cell repertoires in COVID-19. The table came from immunoSEQ multiplex PCR; TCRdb's copy has only in-frame clones and leaves some out. The sample has 110,000 to 150,000 clones, over 75% seen once. Input material: peripheral blood. The receptors stem from a human donor in a cohort sampled during active COVID-19.

V usage is TRBV4-2 and J usage is TRBJ1-2; TRBD1 aligns across 9 bases. The CDR3 consists of 12 residues. The V segment lost 4 bases and the J segment 13 bases; nucleotides outside the gene matches: 7. Looked up from germline, CDR1 is LGHNA and CDR2 is YNFKEQ. The DNA of the CDR3 is TGTGCCAGCAGCCTCCAACAGGGGGCTCTCACCTTC. Residues: CASSLQQGALTF.

This chain connects TRBV29-1 to TRBJ2-3; 7 bases align to TRBD2. Germline assignment: CDR1 SQVTM and CDR2 ANQGSEA. V shed 6 bases, J shed 0 bases, and the junction held 9 bases outside the gene matches. This CDR3 is built from 15 residues. CDR3 sequence: CSVLGGSLSTDTQYF. The CDR3 DNA is TGCAGCGTACTGGGCGGGAGTCTTAGCACAGATACGCAGTATTTT.

The rearrangement uses TRBV10-3 and TRBJ1-5; 9 positions match TRBD1. This CDR3 region has 13 residues. V gave up 11 bases and J gave up 4 bases; unmatched junction bases: 6. CDR1 and CDR2 (germline): ENHRY, SYGVKD. CDR3 DNA: TGTGCCGCCCGGGACAGGGTAAATCAGCCCCAGCATTTT. Residues: CAARDRVNQPQHF.

As concerns this clone: One end of the junction varies from germline; a read error may be responsible. The rearrangement joins TRBV7-7 to TRBJ2-2; TRBD2 might be the D (6 bases). Germline assignment: CDR1 SSHAT and CDR2 FNYEAQ (reference sequence). The CDR3 is 16 residues long. The CDR3 nucleotides are TGTGCTAGCAGCTTCCTTGGGGGGATCGGCACCGGGGAGCTGTTTTTT. Encoded protein: CASSFLGGIGTGELFF.

The rearrangement joins TRBV4-2 to TRBJ1-2; a weak D match, TRBD1 (5 bases). V gave up 0 bases and J gave up 4 bases, with 9 bases separating them. CDR1 is LGHNA and CDR2 is YNFKEQ in the germline V gene. The CDR3 is made up of 14 amino acids. This chain's CDR3 is CASSQEAGPYGYTF. DNA for the CDR3: TGTGCCAGCAGCCAAGAAGCGGGGCCCTATGGCTACACCTTC.

A remark on this clone: The sample contains more than one DNA sequence encoding this CDR3. This rearrangement joins TRBV11-3 to TRBJ1-2; TRBD1 agrees at 8 bases. After removal of 5 bases from V and 2 bases from J, the junction contained 7 bases not matched to a gene. Per germline, CDR1 SGHNT and CDR2 YENEEA. The CDR3 contains 15 residues. The CDR3 loop is CASSLRTGWNYGYTF. CDR3 bases: TGTGCCAGCAGCCTAAGGACAGGGTGGAACTATGGCTACACCTTC.

The chain links TRBV13 to TRBJ1-4; 9 bases align to TRBD1. The CDR3 runs to 14 residues. The trim removed 4 bases at V and 8 bases at J, leaving 5 bases unmatched. Germline V gene sequence: CDR1 PRHDT, CDR2 FYEKMQ (reference sequence). CDR3 nucleotide sequence: TGTGCCAGCAGCTCCTCCGGACAGGGGGAAAAACTGTTTTTT. Amino acids: CASSSSGQGEKLFF.

The J gene is TRBJ1-2, the V gene TRBV20-1, with 9 bases lining up with TRBD1. Germline V CDR1 and CDR2: DFQATT, SNEGSKA (reference sequence). The length of the CDR3 is 13 residues. The V gene end was trimmed by 3 bases and the J gene end by 6 bases; junction bases not matched to a gene: 5. DNA of the CDR3: TGCAGTGCTAGTGGGACAGGGCCCGATGGCTACACCTTC. Translated, it gives CSASGTGPDGYTF.

The chain joins TRBV4-1 to TRBJ1-2; 8 nucleotides align to TRBD1. Per germline, CDR1 MGHRA and CDR2 YSYEKL. Losses at the gene ends were 5 bases for V and 3 bases for J; bases not matched to a gene: 8. The CDR3 length is 15 residues. The CDR3: CASSALGQGYYGYTF. The CDR3 nucleotides are TGCGCCAGCAGCGCCCTAGGACAGGGCTACTATGGCTACACCTTC.

The chain couples TRBV29-1 to TRBJ2-2; D not resolved. This CDR3 region has 13 residues. CDR1 and CDR2 from the germline V gene are SQVTM and ANQGSEA. The CDR3 is CSYSAAVTGELFF. The CDR3 DNA reads as TGCAGTTACTCAGCCGCGGTCACCGGGGAGCTGTTTTTT.

This sequence joins TRBV7-8 and TRBJ2-5, with D perhaps matching TRBD1 (6 bases). CDR3 length equals 19 residues. Germline V CDR1 and CDR2: SGHVS, FQNEAQ. The germline V and J ends were trimmed by 2 bases and 5 bases, with 27 bases remaining between them. The CDR3 DNA follows: TGTGCCAGCAGCTTACCCACAGCCCAAAGGACAGAAAGAGGGGAGACCCAGTACTTC. The encoded protein is CASSLPTAQRTERGETQYF. The full variable domain, completed using reference TRBV7-8 and TRBJ2-5, is GAGVSQSPRYKVAKRGQDVALRCDPISGHVSLFWYQQALGQGPEFLTYFQNEAQLDKSGLPSDRFFAERPEGSVSTLKIQRTQQEDSAVYLCASSLPTAQRTERGETQYFGPGTRLLVL.

This clone was recorded only once. This sequence joins TRBV19 and TRBJ2-3; the match to TRBD2 covers 12 bases. CDR1 and CDR2 (germline): LNHDA, SQIVND (reference sequence). The CDR3 totals 14 residues. V lost 9 bases to trimming and J lost 5 bases; unmatched junction nucleotides: 6. In DNA, the CDR3 is TGTGCCAGCCTAGCGGGGGGGCCAGTAGATACGCAGTATTTT. Its protein is CASLAGGPVDTQYF. Drawing the rest from reference TRBV19 and TRBJ2-3, the complete variable domain is DGGITQSPKYLFRKEGQNVTLSCEQNLNHDAMYWYRQDPGQGLRLIYYSQIVNDFQKGDIAEGYSVSREKKESFPLTVTSAQKNPTAFYLCASLAGGPVDTQYFGPGTRLTVL.

This chain links TRBV6-5 with TRBJ2-5; 12 bases are shared with TRBD2. The length of the CDR3 is 15 residues. CDR1 is MNHEY and CDR2 is SVGAGI in the germline V gene. The V and J ends lost 6 bases and 5 bases, in that order; junction bases with no gene match: 7. The chain's CDR3 is CASRPLAGGRETQYF. The CDR3 coding sequence is TGTGCCAGCAGACCCCTAGCGGGGGGGCGGGAGACCCAGTACTTC.

This clone was recorded once. The V and J genes are TRBV11-2 and TRBJ2-4; D may be TRBD1 (6 bases). Trimming took 5 bases from V and 7 from J, leaving 18 bases between them. Germline assignment: CDR1 SGHAT and CDR2 FQNNGV. This CDR3 region has 15 residues. CDR3 in amino acids: CASSPEGTMRNIQYF. DNA for the CDR3: TGTGCCAGCAGCCCCGAAGGGACAATGAGGAACATTCAGTACTTC.

V usage is TRBV19 and J usage is TRBJ2-1, with D tentatively TRBD1 (5 bases). V lost 3 bases and J lost 10, with 10 bases in between. Germline V lookup: CDR1 LNHDA, CDR2 SQIVND (reference sequence). There are 12 residues in the CDR3. Here the CDR3 reads CASSMLAGEQFF. CDR3 DNA sequence: TGTGCCAGTAGTATGCTTGCAGGGGAGCAGTTCTTC.

The J gene is TRBJ2-4, the V gene TRBV6-6; D gene unclear. The CDR3 loop spans 15 amino acids. Trimming cost V 3 bases and J 0 bases, with 9 bases left between them. In germline, CDR1 is MNHNY, CDR2 SVGAGI (reference sequence). In nucleotides, the CDR3 is TGTGCCAGCAGTTATGTTCCATTAGCCAAAAACATTCAGTACTTC. Residues: CASSYVPLAKNIQYF.

The chain links TRBV2 to TRBJ2-1; 8 nucleotides align to TRBD1. Looked up from germline, CDR1 is SNHLY and CDR2 is FYNNEI. J lost 4 bases, V lost 1 base, and 6 bases had no gene match. The CDR3 has 16 residues. CDR3 residues: CASSEVVRGQYNEQFF. CDR3 DNA sequence: TGTGCCAGCAGTGAAGTCGTCAGGGGGCAGTACAATGAGCAGTTCTTC. The full variable domain, rest sourced from reference TRBV2 and TRBJ2-1, is EPEVTQTPSHQVTQMGQEVILRCVPISNHLYFYWYRQILGQKVEFLVSFYNNEISEKSEIFDDQFSVERPDGSNFTLKIRSTKLEDSAMYFCASSEVVRGQYNEQFFGPGTRLTVL.

The V call is TRBV15, the J call TRBJ2-5; 13 bases fit TRBD2. Germline CDR1 LNHNV, CDR2 YYDKDF (reference sequence). The CDR3 is 16 amino acids. The V gene end was trimmed by 3 bases and the J gene end by 4 bases; junction bases not matched to a gene: 5. CDR3: CATSRGTSGDGETQYF. The CDR3 nucleotides read TGTGCCACCAGCAGGGGGACTAGCGGGGACGGAGAGACCCAGTACTTC.